This TCR beta chain was sequenced during a study of blood T cell repertoires in COVID-19. V shed 7 bases and J shed 5 bases, with 15 bases lying between them. CDR3 length: 13 amino acids. Germline V gives CDR1 MNHNY, CDR2 SVGAGI (reference sequence). This table comes from immunoSEQ multiplex PCR, and its TCRdb copy is limited to in-frame clones, with some not included. The repertoire holds about 120,000 clones, with around 76% as singletons. This receptor was identified in a woman older than 75 with acute or convalescent COVID-19. The gene calls are TRBV6-6 and TRBJ2-7, with a tentative D call TRBD1 (7 bases). Source material: peripheral blood. The CDR3 spells CASTFQGGDEQYF. In nucleotides, the CDR3 is TGTGCCAGCACTTTTCAGGGGGGCGACGAGCAGTACTTC.